Listed below are T cell receptor beta chains from one sample, sequenced in a study of human T cells and chemical hapten exposure. Each CDR3 protein is one row after TCRdb ran MiXCR on the RACE reads. The sample records about 380,000 distinct CDR3 sequences, more than 5% being singletons. This specimen was whole blood, taken in connection with sensitization to the hapten diphenylcyclopropenone (DPC). The receptors were sampled from a woman under 30 with alopecia areata. Some clones in this sample may be carry-over from other donors' samples. The CDR3 runs from the conserved cysteine through the conserved F or W. A D gene is named only where the DNA matches it firmly. Clone size is shown for a subset of rows, as once, few, many or a class of expanded clone.

d_call,clone_size,j_call,v_call,cdr3_aa,cdr3_nt
.,few,TRBJ2-2,TRBV5-1,CASSTGTDRVGELFF,TGCGCCAGCAGCACCGGGACGGATAGAGTCGGGGAGCTGTTTTTT
.,many,TRBJ1-3,TRBV4-1,CASSLGWGSGNTIYF,TGCGCCAGCAGCCTGGGCTGGGGCTCTGGAAACACCATATATTTT
TRBD1,.,TRBJ2-1,TRBV6-5,CASQDRANYNEQFF,TGTGCCAGCCAGGACAGGGCGAATTACAATGAGCAGTTCTTC
.,few,TRBJ1-1,TRBV18,CASSPDLQTNTEAFF,TGTGCCAGCTCACCAGATCTCCAGACTAACACTGAAGCTTTCTTT
.,many,TRBJ1-6,TRBV5-1,CASSFRDINSPLHF,TGCGCCAGCAGCTTTAGGGACATTAATTCACCCCTCCACTTT
.,few,TRBJ1-4,TRBV20-1,CSAGGQEKLFF,TGCAGTGCTGGAGGACAGGAAAAACTGTTTTTT
TRBD2,few,TRBJ2-1,TRBV6-2/TRBV6-3,CASSSTSGEQFF,TGTGCCAGCAGTTCGACTAGCGGTGAGCAGTTCTTC
.,many,TRBJ2-3,TRBV28,CASSPDDPTSDTQYF,TGTGCCAGCAGTCCAGACGACCCCACCTCAGATACGCAGTATTTT
.,.,TRBJ2-3,TRBV6-6,CASNLGGPSTDTQYF,TGTGCCAGCAACTTGGGGGGTCCTAGCACAGATACGCAGTATTTT
.,few,TRBJ1-1,TRBV7-9,CASSLVFAATEAFF,TGTGCCAGCAGCTTAGTTTTTGCCGCTACTGAAGCTTTCTTT
.,many,TRBJ2-3,TRBV29-1,CSVEATGTQSTDTQYF,TGCAGCGTTGAAGCAACCGGGACGCAAAGCACAGATACGCAGTATTTT
.,few,TRBJ1-5,TRBV7-9,CASSSGSSNQPQHF,TGTGCCAGCAGCTCGGGGAGTAGCAATCAGCCCCAGCATTTT
.,many,TRBJ1-3,TRBV2,CAGAGEGNSGNTIYF,TGTGCCGGAGCGGGTGAGGGGAACTCTGGAAACACCATATATTTT
TRBD1,.,TRBJ2-3,TRBV5-1,CASSFGTASTDTQYF,TGCGCCAGCAGCTTCGGGACAGCATCCACAGATACGCAGTATTTT
TRBD1,.,TRBJ2-7,TRBV5-4,CASSLAVGTGAYEQYF,TGTGCCAGCAGCTTGGCCGTTGGGACAGGGGCCTACGAGCAGTACTTC
.,many,TRBJ2-4,TRBV7-2,CASSLLGPALAKNIQYF,TGTGCCAGCAGCTTATTGGGTCCGGCTCTAGCCAAAAACATTCAGTACTTC
.,many,TRBJ1-5,TRBV29-1,CSVEAAGVNQPQHF,TGCAGCGTTGAAGCGGCAGGGGTCAATCAGCCCCAGCATTTT
.,few,TRBJ1-2,TRBV29-1,CSAITGTANYGYTF,TGCAGCGCCATAACCGGGACGGCTAACTATGGCTACACCTTC
.,.,TRBJ1-4,TRBV7-2,CASSLHDDATNEKLFF,TGTGCCAGCAGCTTACACGACGACGCAACTAATGAAAAACTGTTTTTT
.,few,TRBJ1-4,TRBV28,CASSLSSRTGFDEKLFF,TGTGCCAGCAGTTTATCATCCCGTACAGGGTTTGATGAAAAACTGTTTTTT
TRBD2,.,TRBJ2-3,TRBV7-2,CASSLAPLAGGRISTDTQYF,TGTGCCAGCAGCTTAGCCCCACTAGCGGGGGGCCGGATTAGCACAGATACGCAGTATTTT
.,many,TRBJ1-1,TRBV6-1,CASSGSDPAFF,TGTGCCAGCAGTGGGAGTGATCCGGCTTTCTTT